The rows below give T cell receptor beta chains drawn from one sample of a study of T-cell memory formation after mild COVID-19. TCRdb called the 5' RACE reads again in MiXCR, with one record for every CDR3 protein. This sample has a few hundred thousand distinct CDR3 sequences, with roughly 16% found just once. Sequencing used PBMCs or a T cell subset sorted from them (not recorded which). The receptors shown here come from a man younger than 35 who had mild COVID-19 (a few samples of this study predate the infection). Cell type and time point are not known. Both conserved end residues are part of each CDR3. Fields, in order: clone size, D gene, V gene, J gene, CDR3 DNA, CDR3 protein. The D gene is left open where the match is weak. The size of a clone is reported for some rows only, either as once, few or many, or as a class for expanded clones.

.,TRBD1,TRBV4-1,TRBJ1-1,TGCGCCAGCAGCCGTCAGGGGGCGGGCACTGAAGCTTTCTTT,CASSRQGAGTEAFF
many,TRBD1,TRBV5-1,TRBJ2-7,TGCGCCAGCAGAGGACAGGGAGGCTCCTACGAGCAGTACTTC,CASRGQGGSYEQYF
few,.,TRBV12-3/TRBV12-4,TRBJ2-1,TGTGCCAGCAGATCCCGGTCCTACAATGAGCAGTTCTTC,CASRSRSYNEQFF
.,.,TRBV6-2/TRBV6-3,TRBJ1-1,TGTGCCAGCAACCGGGGCCTTCACACTGAAGCTTTCTTT,CASNRGLHTEAFF
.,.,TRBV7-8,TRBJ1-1,TGTGCCAGCACCGCGACCCGGGCCCCACTACCGGGCACTGAAGCTTTCTTT,CASTATRAPLPGTEAFF
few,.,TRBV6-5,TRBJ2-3,TGTGCCAGCCGTTACGGGCGCTACTCAAGCACAGATACGCAGTATTTT,CASRYGRYSSTDTQYF
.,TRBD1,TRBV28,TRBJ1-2,TGTGCCAGCAGCTGGACCGGACAGGTTATCCTTAACTATGGCTACACCTTC,CASSWTGQVILNYGYTF
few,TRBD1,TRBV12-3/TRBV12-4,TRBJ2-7,TGTGCCAGCAGTCGGACAGGGGGCTTAATCGAGCAGTACTTC,CASSRTGGLIEQYF
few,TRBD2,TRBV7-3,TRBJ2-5,TGTGCCAGCAGCCGTAGGGAGGGTTCGAGAGAGACCCAGTACTTC,CASSRREGSRETQYF
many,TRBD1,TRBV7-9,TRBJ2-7,TGTGCCAGCAGCACGACAGGGTCCTACGAGCAGTACTTC,CASSTTGSYEQYF
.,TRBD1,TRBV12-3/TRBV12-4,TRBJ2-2,TGTGCCAGCAGTCCTTACAGGGGGCAGGAGCTGTTTTTT,CASSPYRGQELFF
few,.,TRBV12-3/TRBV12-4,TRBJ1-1,TGTGCCAGCAGTTACGGGACATTAAGCGAAGCTTTCTTT,CASSYGTLSEAFF
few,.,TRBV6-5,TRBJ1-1,TGTGCCAGCACAGAGGGATCCCACACAGGGTACTCTGAAGCTTTCTTT,CASTEGSHTGYSEAFF
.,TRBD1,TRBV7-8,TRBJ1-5,TGTGCCAGCGAAATTGGACAGGGCAATCAGCCCCAGCATTTT,CASEIGQGNQPQHF
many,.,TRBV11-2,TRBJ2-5,TGTGCCAGCAGCTTAGACGGACCCTCTCAGACCCAGTACTTC,CASSLDGPSQTQYF
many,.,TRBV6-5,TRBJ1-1,TGTGCCAGCAGTCAGCAGGGCAACACTGAAGCTTTCTTT,CASSQQGNTEAFF
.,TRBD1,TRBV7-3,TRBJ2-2,TGTGCCAGCAGCACAAGACAGGGGCCGGGCACCGGGGAGCTGTTTTTT,CASSTRQGPGTGELFF
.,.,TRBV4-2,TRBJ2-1,TGTGCCAGCAGCCAAGGGGCAACGGCCCTCGGCAATGAGCAGTTCTTC,CASSQGATALGNEQFF
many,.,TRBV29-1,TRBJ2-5,TGCAGCGTTGTCCCGGGGGAAGAGACCCAGTACTTC,CSVVPGEETQYF
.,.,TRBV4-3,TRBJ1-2,TGCGCCAGCAGCCAAGATGGGACCCATGGCTACACCTTC,CASSQDGTHGYTF
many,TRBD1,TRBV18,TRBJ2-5,TGTGCCAGCTCATCCCTCACAGGGGGCCTCCGGGAGACCCAGTACTTC,CASSSLTGGLRETQYF
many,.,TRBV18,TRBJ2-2,TGTGCCAGCTCGACGGAGGGGACCCACACCGGGGAGCTGTTTTTT,CASSTEGTHTGELFF
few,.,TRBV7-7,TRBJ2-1,TGTGCCAGCAGCTTAGAGTGGGGGACCTACAATGAGCAGTTCTTC,CASSLEWGTYNEQFF
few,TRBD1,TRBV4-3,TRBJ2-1,TGCGCCAGCAGCCAAGCCCTTCGACAGGGGAAATCCTACAATGAGCAGTTCTTC,CASSQALRQGKSYNEQFF
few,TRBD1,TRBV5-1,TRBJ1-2,TGCGCCAGCAGCTCTACAGGGGAAGGGATCTATGGCTACACCTTC,CASSSTGEGIYGYTF
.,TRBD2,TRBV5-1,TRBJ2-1,TGCGCCAGCAGCTTGGGGAGCCAGCGGGGGGGCTACAATGAGCAGTTCTTC,CASSLGSQRGGYNEQFF
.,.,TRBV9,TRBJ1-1,TGTGCCAGCAGCGTCGACGGGGGGATCACTGAAGCTTTCTTT,CASSVDGGITEAFF
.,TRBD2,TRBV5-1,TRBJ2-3,TGCGCCAGCAGCCAGGGACTAGCAGAAACAGATACGCAGTATTTT,CASSQGLAETDTQYF
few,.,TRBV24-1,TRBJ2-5,TGTGCCACCAGTGATTTCCGGGGCCCTCGAGAGACCCAGTACTTC,CATSDFRGPRETQYF
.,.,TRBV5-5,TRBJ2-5,TGTGCCAGCAGCTTGGCCTCTTTTCTCTTACAGGCACAAGAGACCCAGTACTTC,CASSLASFLLQAQETQYF
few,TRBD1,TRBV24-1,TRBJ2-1,TGTGCCACCAGTGCTTTTAGGGACAGCAATGAGCAGTTCTTC,CATSAFRDSNEQFF
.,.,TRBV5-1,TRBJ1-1,TGCGCCAGCAGCTTGTCGGCCTCGAACACTGAAGCTTTCTTT,CASSLSASNTEAFF